The TCR beta chain described here comes from a study of T cell responses to AZD1222 COVID-19 vaccine. Across the whole study: Samples with a second dose at about 4 or about 12 weeks were pooled together. General study results and limits: Most donors were white British and more were female, and clonal diversity was possibly underestimated. Baseline antibody screening turned up just a handful of seropositive AZD1222 recipients. Repertoire sampling occurred only after the peak T cell response.

The method was immunoSEQ multiplex PCR; TCRdb's version includes in-frame clones alone and lacks a portion of them. The sample lists fewer than 250,000 clones; 92% were seen once. This CDR3 is 14 amino acids long. The germline gives CDR1 MNHNY, CDR2 SVGAGI (reference sequence). The ends were cut back, 9 bases at V and 8 bases at J, with 17 bases in the middle. Remarks on this clone: The antigen remains unidentified.

The receptor was derived from an adult in good health. The chain joins TRBV6-6 to TRBJ1-6, with D perhaps TRBD1 (6 bases). The sequences come from peripheral blood, collected on day 0 of AZD1222 vaccination. The CDR3 sequence is CASFDRRAHSPLHF. The CDR3 bases are TGTGCCAGTTTTGACAGGCGGGCCCATTCACCCCTCCACTTT.